This T cell receptor (beta chain) is from a study of CD4 T cells in relation to SARS-CoV-2 and coronaviruses. Before the COVID-19 pandemic, during about 2011-2018, CD4+ T cells were taken from unexposed donors. Isolation of CD4+ T cells took place after around 11 days in culture. Unexposed-donor CD4+ T cells were probed with SARS-CoV-2 S/N and four cold-coronavirus spikes, cells permitting. About 1.9 million PBMCs per well were cultured with about 9.4 IU/ml IL-2. The assay was immunoSEQ multiplex PCR, and TCRdb's table has in-frame clones only and misses some. The profile covers about 19,000 clones, with more than 60% appearing a single time and around 23% taken by the ten largest. Germline assignment: CDR1 LNHDA and CDR2 SQIVND (reference sequence). The V segment lost 10 bases and the J segment 7 bases; nucleotides outside the gene matches: 16. The CDR3 is 15 amino acids. A note on this clone: Its antigen is still unknown.

Sequencing used CD4+ T cells from PBMCs, cultured in vitro. The rearrangement uses TRBV19 and TRBJ2-1; 7 bases fit TRBD2. This TCR was recovered from a human donor in good health. The chain's CDR3 is CATLPAGEVGNEQFF. CDR3 DNA: TGTGCCACCCTTCCGGCGGGAGAGGTGGGGAATGAGCAGTTCTTC.